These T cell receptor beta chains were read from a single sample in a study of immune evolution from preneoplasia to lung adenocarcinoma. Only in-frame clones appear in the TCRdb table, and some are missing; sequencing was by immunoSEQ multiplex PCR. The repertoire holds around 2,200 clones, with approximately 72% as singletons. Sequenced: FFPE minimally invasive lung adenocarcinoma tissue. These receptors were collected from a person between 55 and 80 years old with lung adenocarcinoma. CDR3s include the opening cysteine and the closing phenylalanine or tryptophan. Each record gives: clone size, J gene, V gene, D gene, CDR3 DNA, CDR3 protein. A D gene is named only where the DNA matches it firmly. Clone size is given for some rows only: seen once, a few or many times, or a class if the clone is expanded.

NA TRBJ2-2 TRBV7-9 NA TGTGCCAGCAGCGCCAGAGGGGGAGGGCCCCCGAACACCGGGGAGCTGTTTTTT CASSARGGGPPNTGELFF
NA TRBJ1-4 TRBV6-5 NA TGTGCCAGCAGTTACACAACAGGGTCTAATGAAAAACTGTTTTTT CASSYTTGSNEKLFF
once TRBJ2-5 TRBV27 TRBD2 TGTGCCAGCAGTTTGGTCGGGGGGGCCGAGGAGACCCAGTACTTC CASSLVGGAEETQYF
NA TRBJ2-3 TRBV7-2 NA TGTGCCAGCAGCTTAGCTGCGGGGAGCACAGATACGCAGTATTTT CASSLAAGSTDTQYF
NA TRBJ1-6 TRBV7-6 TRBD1 TGTGCCAGCAGCCCCGGACAGGGGCATTCACCCCTCCACTTT CASSPGQGHSPLHF
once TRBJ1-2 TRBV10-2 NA TGCGCCAGCAGTGAATCCCGGAGCGATGGCTACACCTTC CASSESRSDGYTF
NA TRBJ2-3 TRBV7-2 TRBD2 TGTGTCAACGGGACAGAGCTAGCGGGGGGTTGTAGAGATACGCAGTATTTT CVNGTELAGGCRDTQYF
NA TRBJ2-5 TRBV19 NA TGTGCCAGTAGACCACAGGGCTCGAGGGAGACCCAGTACTTC CASRPQGSRETQYF
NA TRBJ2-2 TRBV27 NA TGTGCCAGCAGTACCCTGAACGGGGAGCTGTTTTTT CASSTLNGELFF
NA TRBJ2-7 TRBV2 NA TGTGCCAGCGAGAGGCAGGTGGAATACGAGCAGTACTTC CASERQVEYEQYF
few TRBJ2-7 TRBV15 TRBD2 TGTGCCACCAGCAGCAATAGCGGGGGGGCCTACGAGCAGTACTTC CATSSNSGGAYEQYF
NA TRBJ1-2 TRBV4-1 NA TGCGCCAGCAGCCAAGACTGGGACACCCAAACTACTACTTATGGCTACACCTTC CASSQDWDTQTTTYGYTF
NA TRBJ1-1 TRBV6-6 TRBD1 TGTGCCAGCAAGGACAGGGGCTACTTGAACACTGAAGCTTTCTTT CASKDRGYLNTEAFF
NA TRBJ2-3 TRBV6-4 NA TGTGCCAGCAGCCTTGGGGAGACTAGCACAGATACGCAGTATTTT CASSLGETSTDTQYF
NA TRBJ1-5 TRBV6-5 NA TGTGCCAGCAGCCTCGGACAGAGTTATCAGCCCCAGCATTTT CASSLGQSYQPQHF
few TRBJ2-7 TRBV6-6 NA TGTGCCAGCAGCGACGGAAGAGGCACCTACGAGCAGTACTTC CASSDGRGTYEQYF
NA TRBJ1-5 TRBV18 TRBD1 TGTGCCAGCTCACCACCGGACAGGGCGTCGGCCCAGCATTTT CASSPPDRASAQHF
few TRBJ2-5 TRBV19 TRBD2 TGTGCCAGTAGTTCCAGGGAGGGTGTGGAGACCCAGTACTTC CASSSREGVETQYF
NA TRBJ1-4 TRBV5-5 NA TGTGCCAGCAGCTTTTCGGGGCTTGGTGAAAAACTGTTTTTT CASSFSGLGEKLFF
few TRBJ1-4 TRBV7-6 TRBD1 TGTGCCAGCAGCTTCGGACAGGGCAGTGAAAAACTGTTTTTT CASSFGQGSEKLFF
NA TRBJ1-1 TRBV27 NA TGTGCCAGCAGTTTCTCACGAGGGCGGGACACTGAAGCTTTCTTT CASSFSRGRDTEAFF
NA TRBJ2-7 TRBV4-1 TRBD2 TGCGCCAGCAGCGACCCTCTGTGGGCCTCTAGCGGTCGGGGAGAGCAGTACTTC CASSDPLWASSGRGEQYF
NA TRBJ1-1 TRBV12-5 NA TGTGCTAGTGGTTTGGAGGGCGGGAGCACTGAAGCTTTCTTT CASGLEGGSTEAFF
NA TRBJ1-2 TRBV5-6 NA TGTGCCAGCAGCTCCCCTCGGGGGGCCCCGGCGGTAGTGGGCTACACCTTC CASSSPRGAPAVVGYTF
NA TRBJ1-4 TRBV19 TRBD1 TGTGCCAGTATCCGGGACAGACATGAAAAACTGTTTTTT CASIRDRHEKLFF
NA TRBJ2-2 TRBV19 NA TGTGCCAGCCGGGACGGCGCGAACACCGGGGAGCTGTTTTTT CASRDGANTGELFF
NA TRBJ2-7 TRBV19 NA TGTGCCAGTACTCCCGGAGGACAGAGATACGAGCAGTACTTC CASTPGGQRYEQYF
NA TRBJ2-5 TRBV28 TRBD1 TGTGCCAGCAGCTTCTTCCGGGACAGGGGTGGGGAAGAGACCCAGTACTTC CASSFFRDRGGEETQYF
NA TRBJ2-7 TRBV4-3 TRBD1 TGCGCCAGCAGCCAAGATCCACAGGGGACCTACGAGCAGTACTTC CASSQDPQGTYEQYF
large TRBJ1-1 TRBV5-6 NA TGTGCCAGCAGTACCGGGACATGGGAAACTGAAGCTTTCTTT CASSTGTWETEAFF
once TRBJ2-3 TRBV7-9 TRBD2 TGTGCCAGCAGCTTTCTAGCGGGGGGGACAGATACGCAGTATTTT CASSFLAGGTDTQYF
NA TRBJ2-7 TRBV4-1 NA TGCGCCAGCAGCCACTTTTATTTACAAACGGTTGGAACCTCCTACGAGCAGTACTTC CASSHFYLQTVGTSYEQYF
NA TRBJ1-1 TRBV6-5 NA TGTGCCAGCAGTGGACCCCCTAGAGGGATCGCTGAAGCTTTCTTT CASSGPPRGIAEAFF
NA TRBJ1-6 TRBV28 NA TGTGCCAGCAGTTTAGTTGGGTGGGATTCACCCCTCCACTTT CASSLVGWDSPLHF
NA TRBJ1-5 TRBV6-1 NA TGTGCCAGCAGTGAGGAATTGGCTCGGCCCCAGCATTTT CASSEELARPQHF
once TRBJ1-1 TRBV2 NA TGTGCCAGCAGTGAAACATGGCCACGCAACACTGAAGCTTTCTTT CASSETWPRNTEAFF
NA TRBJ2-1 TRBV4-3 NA TGCGCCAGCAGCCAAGATGGGAGTAACAATGAGCAGTTCTTC CASSQDGSNNEQFF
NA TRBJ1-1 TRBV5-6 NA TGTGCCAGCAGCTCGAACACTGAAGCTTTCTTT CASSSNTEAFF
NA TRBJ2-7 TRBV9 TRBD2 TGTGCCAGCAGCGCTTCCGGGACTAGCAGCTACGAGCAGTACTTC CASSASGTSSYEQYF
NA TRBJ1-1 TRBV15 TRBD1 TGTGCCACCAGCAGAGGGACAGGGTGGTTCACTGAAGCTTTCTTT CATSRGTGWFTEAFF